The text below deals with one T cell receptor (beta chain). Its antigen remains unidentified. Base qualities were left out, and no much larger clone turns up one base away. The sample is drawn from a study of blood T cell repertoires in COVID-19 (dated by TCRdb to the early 2020s). Regarding the study in general: Samples from collaborators originated in the United States, Italy and Spain and spanned both the acute and convalescent phases of COVID-19. The prospective study material was composed of cDNA or gDNA derived from T cells, B-cell-depleted T cells, or PBMCs. The dataset comprised deeply sampled blood TCRbeta repertoires from subjects exposed to, actively infected with, or recovered from COVID-19. The repertoires were released in a freely available public database intended as a resource for research on the immune response to SARS-CoV-2. Samples were obtained from the ongoing ImmuneRACE study (first 160 participants) and from about 1,300 subjects provided by 6 global collaborators. Nearly every sample came with metadata listing a de-identified subject ID, COVID-19 status, age in years and sex. Where HLA class I and class II types were available, the types were taken from metadata supplied by the sample provider, not from assay-based typing.

Study-wide conclusions, independent of this receptor: The amount of clinical and demographic metadata varied by source and participant and was provided uncurated.

TCRbeta CDR3 regions were amplified from genomic DNA using the immunoSEQ Assay, a bias-controlled multiplex PCR. The source study handled its data this way. Within the assay, amplification of reference gene primers was used to estimate how many nucleated cells each sample contained. To quantify the absolute abundance of each unique TCRbeta CDR3 rearrangement, sequence reads were collapsed and filtered. Productive Simpson clonality was computed per sample as the square root of Simpson's diversity index over productive rearrangements. Held by TCRdb, this immuneACCESS table contains in-frame sequences only and omits some clones. Under half of the omission traces to an unresolved V gene where checked; the cause of the rest is unknown. That table gives V, J and clone size, and the DNA gave D and trimming. Here the sample has 240,000 or so clones; 82% occur a single time. The top ten constitute over 10% of the sample.

The collaborating institutions used their own protocols to collect whole blood in K2EDTA tubes. Collaborator samples were shipped for TCRbeta analysis as frozen whole blood, isolated PBMCs, or DNA extracted from either sample type. This TCR was sampled from a woman aged 55-75 years with active or convalescent COVID-19. Sequenced sample: peripheral blood.

The DNA reads as follows: TGCGCCAGCAGCGGTAATGCTGAGGTGGAGACCCAGTACTTC. The translation is CASSGNAEVETQYF. The chain joins TRBV5-1 to TRBJ2-5; the D gene assignment is ambiguous. V was cut back by 4 bases and J by 5 bases, leaving a gap of 15 bases between them. There are 14 amino acids in the CDR3, from cysteine to phenylalanine inclusive. Only the CDR3 portion is preserved as DNA: 42 bases, with reading frame beginning at the first base. Via the germline V gene, CDR1 is SGHRS and CDR2 YFSETQ. Here the CDR3 is joined to the reference TRBV5-1 and TRBJ2-5 genes, and the full variable domain is: KAGVTQTPRYLIKTRGQQVTLSCSPISGHRSVSWYQQTPGQGLQFLFEYFSETQRNKGNFPGRFSGRQFSNSRSEMNVSTLELGDSALYLCASSGNAEVETQYFGPGTRLLVL.